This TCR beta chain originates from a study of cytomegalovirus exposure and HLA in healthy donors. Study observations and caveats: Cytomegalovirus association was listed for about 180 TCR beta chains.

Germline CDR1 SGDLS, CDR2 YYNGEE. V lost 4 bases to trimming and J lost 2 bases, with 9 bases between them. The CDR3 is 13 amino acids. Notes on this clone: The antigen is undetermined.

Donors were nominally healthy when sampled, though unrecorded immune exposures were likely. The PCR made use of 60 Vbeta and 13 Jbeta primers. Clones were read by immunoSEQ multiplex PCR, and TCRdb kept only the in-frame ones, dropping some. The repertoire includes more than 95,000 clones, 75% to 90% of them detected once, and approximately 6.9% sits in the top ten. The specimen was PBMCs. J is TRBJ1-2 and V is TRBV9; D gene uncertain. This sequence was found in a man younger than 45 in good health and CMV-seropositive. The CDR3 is CASSPTRNYGYTF. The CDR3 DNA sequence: TGTGCCAGCAGCCCGACGCGGAACTATGGCTACACCTTC.